Listed below are T cell receptor beta chains from one sample, sequenced in a study of CD8+CD57+ T cells in acquired aplastic anemia. TCRdb redid the calling of the reads with MiXCR, one entry per CDR3 protein. The data hold about 180,000 distinct CDR3 sequences, with less than 50% observed a single time. Sequencing was performed on sorted CD4+, CD8+, or CD8+CD57+ T cells (not recorded which) from PBMCs. These TCRs come from a human donor with aplastic anemia. Both conserved end residues are part of each CDR3. Each record gives: CDR3 DNA, CDR3 protein, V gene, D gene, clone size, J gene. The D gene is left open where the match is weak. Rows give clone size only sometimes, using once, few, many, or a class for an expanded clone.

DNA: TGTGCCACCAGCAGAGTGAGAGGGTTGCTTGACACCATATATTTT; CDR3: CATSRVRGLLDTIYF; V: TRBV15; D: .; size: .; J: TRBJ1-3
DNA: TGTGCCACCAGCAGAGAAAGCACAGGGAGGGAGACCCAGTACTTC; CDR3: CATSRESTGRETQYF; V: TRBV15; D: .; size: .; J: TRBJ2-5
DNA: TGTGCCAGCAGCCCGGGACTAGCGGCACAAGAGACCCAGTACTTC; CDR3: CASSPGLAAQETQYF; V: TRBV9; D: TRBD2; size: many; J: TRBJ2-5
DNA: TGCGCCAGCAGTGACAGGGGGGGATGGCAGTACTTC; CDR3: CASSDRGGWQYF; V: TRBV10-1; D: .; size: .; J: TRBJ2-7
DNA: TGTGCCAGCACCTTAGGAGGGGGCGGGGAGCTGTTTTTT; CDR3: CASTLGGGGELFF; V: TRBV2; D: .; size: .; J: TRBJ2-2
DNA: TGTGCCACCAGTGACCGCGACAGGGCCCATACGCAGTATTTT; CDR3: CATSDRDRAHTQYF; V: TRBV24-1; D: TRBD1; size: once; J: TRBJ2-3
DNA: TGTGCCAGCAGTTTACAGGTAGGGTCTAAGTTATCTCCTACCTCCTACGAGCAGTACTTC; CDR3: CASSLQVGSKLSPTSYEQYF; V: TRBV28; D: .; size: .; J: TRBJ2-7
DNA: TGCAGCGTTGAAGTCGGCGAGGACACTGAAGCTTTCTTT; CDR3: CSVEVGEDTEAFF; V: TRBV29-1; D: .; size: .; J: TRBJ1-1
DNA: TGTGCCAGTAGTATGGTCCTGGTGAACACTGAAGCTTTCTTT; CDR3: CASSMVLVNTEAFF; V: TRBV19; D: .; size: .; J: TRBJ1-1
DNA: TGCGCCAGCAGTGAGAAGGGCAATCAGCCCCAGCATTTT; CDR3: CASSEKGNQPQHF; V: TRBV10-1; D: .; size: few; J: TRBJ1-5
DNA: TGTGCCAGCAGCGGTGGGACTAGCGTCCTTTATACGCAGTATTTT; CDR3: CASSGGTSVLYTQYF; V: TRBV11-1; D: TRBD2; size: .; J: TRBJ2-3
DNA: TGTGCCACCAGCAGAGGCCTAGCGGGGAGTGGAGATACGCAGTATTTT; CDR3: CATSRGLAGSGDTQYF; V: TRBV15; D: TRBD2; size: few; J: TRBJ2-3
DNA: TGTGCCAGCAGCGTGCGCCGCCGTACAGATACGCAGTATTTT; CDR3: CASSVRRRTDTQYF; V: TRBV7-2; D: .; size: many; J: TRBJ2-3
DNA: TGTGCCAGTAGTACAACAGCTGATGTAACCACTGAAGCTTTCTTT; CDR3: CASSTTADVTTEAFF; V: TRBV19; D: .; size: once; J: TRBJ1-1
DNA: TGCAGCGTTGATGAACAGCAAGAGACCCAGTACTTC; CDR3: CSVDEQQETQYF; V: TRBV29-1; D: .; size: once; J: TRBJ2-5
DNA: TGCAGTGCTGGGGACGGTGCGTCCCCCACCTACAATGAGCAGTTCTTC; CDR3: CSAGDGASPTYNEQFF; V: TRBV20-1; D: .; size: .; J: TRBJ2-1
DNA: TGTGCCAGCGCTCCATACAGGGCGGGCAATCAGCCCCAGCATTTT; CDR3: CASAPYRAGNQPQHF; V: TRBV19; D: .; size: .; J: TRBJ1-5
DNA: TGCGCCAGCAGCCAGGACTCCTCTAGCACAGATACGCAGTATTTT; CDR3: CASSQDSSSTDTQYF; V: TRBV5-1; D: .; size: .; J: TRBJ2-3
DNA: TGTGCTCCCGTTCGGGAAGAGACCCAGTACTTC; CDR3: CAPVREETQYF; V: TRBV12-5; D: .; size: .; J: TRBJ2-5
DNA: TGTGCCAGCAGCTTGGCCGAACGGGGTCTTGAGCAGTTCTTC; CDR3: CASSLAERGLEQFF; V: TRBV5-5; D: .; size: many; J: TRBJ2-1
DNA: TGCAGTGCTAGGTTCGGGGGGGCTCAGTACTTC; CDR3: CSARFGGAQYF; V: TRBV20-1; D: TRBD2; size: .; J: TRBJ2-5
DNA: TGTGCCACCAGCAGACTGGCAGGGTACGAGCAGTACTTC; CDR3: CATSRLAGYEQYF; V: TRBV15; D: .; size: few; J: TRBJ2-7
DNA: TGTGCCACCAGTGATTTTCCGAGGGCAGATACGCAGTATTTT; CDR3: CATSDFPRADTQYF; V: TRBV24-1; D: .; size: few; J: TRBJ2-3
DNA: TGCAGTGCTAGAGACCACAGGAACTATGGCTACACCTTC; CDR3: CSARDHRNYGYTF; V: TRBV20-1; D: .; size: many; J: TRBJ1-2
DNA: TGTGCCAGCAGCTCACAGGGGTTAGCTCTGGGGGCCAACGTCCTGACTTTC; CDR3: CASSSQGLALGANVLTF; V: TRBV5-4; D: TRBD1; size: .; J: TRBJ2-6
DNA: TGCAGTGCTAGAAGTCTGAAAATGAACACTGAAGCTTTCTTT; CDR3: CSARSLKMNTEAFF; V: TRBV20-1; D: .; size: many; J: TRBJ1-1
DNA: TGTGCCAGCAGTTTGGGTATTGAGACCCAGTACTTC; CDR3: CASSLGIETQYF; V: TRBV7-3; D: .; size: .; J: TRBJ2-5
DNA: TGCAGTGCTAGAGAACAGGGGGCCTACGAGCAGTACTTC; CDR3: CSAREQGAYEQYF; V: TRBV20-1; D: TRBD1; size: few; J: TRBJ2-7
DNA: TGTGTCCCGTGGGACGCGAACACCGGGGAGCTGTTTTTT; CDR3: CVPWDANTGELFF; V: TRBV7-9; D: .; size: .; J: TRBJ2-2
DNA: TGTGCCATCAGTGAGTCTCCCACAGGACGGGGTTTC; CDR3: CAISESPTGRGF; V: TRBV10-3; D: .; size: few; J: TRBJ1-2
DNA: TGTGCCAGTAGTATAGGCCGTGGGAAGCAGCCCCAGCATTTT; CDR3: CASSIGRGKQPQHF; V: TRBV19; D: .; size: .; J: TRBJ1-5
DNA: TGCAGTGCTTCGACAGGCGGCGATTCCTACGAGCAGTACTTC; CDR3: CSASTGGDSYEQYF; V: TRBV20-1; D: .; size: .; J: TRBJ2-7
DNA: TGTGCCAGCAGTGCTCTAGCGGCTTCTAGCACAGATACGCAGTATTTT; CDR3: CASSALAASSTDTQYF; V: TRBV27; D: TRBD2; size: few; J: TRBJ2-3
DNA: TGTGCCAGCAGTGACGCCAATCAGCCCCAGCATTTT; CDR3: CASSDANQPQHF; V: TRBV6-1; D: .; size: few; J: TRBJ1-5
DNA: TGTGCCAGCAGCCGCCAGGGATCGGGCCAAGAGACCCAGTACTTC; CDR3: CASSRQGSGQETQYF; V: TRBV5-5; D: .; size: .; J: TRBJ2-5
DNA: TGTGCCAGCAGCGAAGCAGGGAACACTGAAGCTTTCTTT; CDR3: CASSEAGNTEAFF; V: TRBV7-6; D: .; size: .; J: TRBJ1-1
DNA: TGCAGTGCTAGAGAAGGGACTAGTAACGAGCAGTACTTC; CDR3: CSAREGTSNEQYF; V: TRBV20-1; D: TRBD2; size: .; J: TRBJ2-7
DNA: TGCGCCAGCAGCCAAGATCGATTACCACAAGAGACCCAGTACTTC; CDR3: CASSQDRLPQETQYF; V: TRBV4-1; D: .; size: many; J: TRBJ2-5
DNA: TGTGCCATCAGTGGGGCCCAAACAGGGGAATATGGCTACACCTTC; CDR3: CAISGAQTGEYGYTF; V: TRBV10-3; D: TRBD1; size: .; J: TRBJ1-2
DNA: TGTGCCACCAGTGACCCCGGGAAAAACACCGGGGAGCTGTTTTTT; CDR3: CATSDPGKNTGELFF; V: TRBV24-1; D: .; size: .; J: TRBJ2-2
DNA: TGTGCCAGCTCACAGGCTACAGTGAACACTGAAGCTTTCTTT; CDR3: CASSQATVNTEAFF; V: TRBV18; D: .; size: .; J: TRBJ1-1
DNA: TGTGCCAGCAGTTTGGAATTAGGCCAAGGGGAAAAACTGTTTTTT; CDR3: CASSLELGQGEKLFF; V: TRBV12-3/TRBV12-4; D: .; size: .; J: TRBJ1-4
DNA: TGTGCCAGCAGCGACAGGACGGGGTATGGCTACACCTTC; CDR3: CASSDRTGYGYTF; V: TRBV9; D: .; size: .; J: TRBJ1-2
DNA: TGCAGTGCTAACAGGGCCAATCAGCCCCAGCATTTT; CDR3: CSANRANQPQHF; V: TRBV20-1; D: .; size: .; J: TRBJ1-5
DNA: TGTGCCAGCAGCTTATGGCGGGCCTCTGGAAACACCATATATTTT; CDR3: CASSLWRASGNTIYF; V: TRBV7-9; D: .; size: many; J: TRBJ1-3
DNA: TGCGCCAGCAGTGAACGGGACGATCGTTATGATAGCACAGATACGCAGTATTTT; CDR3: CASSERDDRYDSTDTQYF; V: TRBV10-2; D: .; size: many; J: TRBJ2-3
DNA: TGCAGCGCTATCGGCGGTGCCACTGAAGCTTTCTTT; CDR3: CSAIGGATEAFF; V: TRBV29-1; D: .; size: .; J: TRBJ1-1
DNA: TGTGCCAGCCTATCTGGAAACACCATATATTTT; CDR3: CASLSGNTIYF; V: TRBV7-6; D: .; size: .; J: TRBJ1-3
DNA: TGTGCCAGCAGCGGATGGACAGGGGAGGACGAGCAGTACTTC; CDR3: CASSGWTGEDEQYF; V: TRBV9; D: TRBD1; size: many; J: TRBJ2-7
DNA: TGTGCCAGCTGCAGCGGGGCCAGCTCCTACAATGAGCAGTTCTTC; CDR3: CASCSGASSYNEQFF; V: TRBV25-1; D: TRBD2; size: once; J: TRBJ2-1
DNA: TGTGCCAGCAGCCAAGTCCAGGGGACAGGGAATGAAAAACTGTTTTTT; CDR3: CASSQVQGTGNEKLFF; V: TRBV4-2; D: TRBD1; size: many; J: TRBJ1-4
DNA: TGTGCCAGCAGTCCTCCCAGGGGAGGCAGCTATGGCTACACCTTC; CDR3: CASSPPRGGSYGYTF; V: TRBV12-3/TRBV12-4; D: .; size: few; J: TRBJ1-2
DNA: TGCAGCGTTGAAGGGTTTGAGGGATACGAGCAGTACTTC; CDR3: CSVEGFEGYEQYF; V: TRBV29-1; D: .; size: .; J: TRBJ2-7
DNA: TGTGCCAGCAGTGCGCCTAGGGGATACGAGCAGTACTTC; CDR3: CASSAPRGYEQYF; V: TRBV6-1; D: .; size: many; J: TRBJ2-7
DNA: TGTGCCATCGGGACAGGACTATTGGAAGCTTTCTTT; CDR3: CAIGTGLLEAFF; V: TRBV10-3; D: TRBD1; size: .; J: TRBJ1-1